These T cell receptor beta chains were read from a single sample in a study of blood T cell repertoires in COVID-19. Assay used: immunoSEQ multiplex PCR; TCRdb lists only in-frame clones, some missing. Of approximately 150,000 clones listed, around 89% were seen once; the top ten hold more than 15%. The sequencing sample was made of peripheral blood. All receptors come from a man over 45 with active or convalescent COVID-19. The conserved cysteine and the conserved F or W are not part of the CDR3 here. D genes are given only for firm matches. Size values are once, few and many counts, or a class for expanded clones, and some rows have none.

>TRBD2|TRBV4-1|NA
ASSQEGVAGALVQETQY
>TRBD1|TRBV7-2|NA
ASSWTGEDQPQH
>NA|TRBV18|NA
ASSGAGGASTDTQY
>TRBD1|TRBV23-1|NA
ASSRHRQGAAGNTIY
>TRBD2|TRBV4-1|NA
ASSQVLAGGHEQY
>TRBD2|TRBV28|NA
ASSRNIAGGPNEQF
>NA|TRBV25-1|NA
ASSEYRGSGYT
>TRBD1|TRBV5-1|once
ASSLTGTGTFDYGYT
>NA|TRBV27|NA
ASRKKTGIPYEQY
>TRBD1|TRBV2|few
ASSGQGGFSGNTIY
>TRBD1|TRBV5-5|NA
ASSLRDRDVSTEAF
>NA|TRBV19|NA
ASSNGWNEQF
>TRBD1|TRBV9|NA
ASSDPGGGLF
>NA|TRBV19|NA
ASSMAGVNTEAF
>TRBD1|TRBV6-6|NA
ASRRDRAPYEQY
>NA|TRBV14|NA
ASSGAGTGLGQPQH
>TRBD2|TRBV3-1/TRBV3-2|NA
ASSPVGLAVEETQY
>TRBD2|TRBV14|NA
ASSLAGGDTQY
>NA|TRBV6-5|NA
ASSSAWLETQY
>TRBD1|TRBV30|NA
AWSSRGQRSADTQY
>TRBD1|TRBV19|NA
ASTDRDNGYT
>TRBD1|TRBV6-5|NA
ASSSTGGRSTGELF
>NA|TRBV5-4|once
ASSIHDRPANTGELF
>TRBD1|TRBV30|NA
AWSPAGTGPRDEQY
>NA|TRBV7-8|NA
ASSNGGTNTHYEQY
>NA|TRBV18|few
ASSPPGGYNQPQH
>NA|TRBV5-4|NA
AYQTGTSSNQPQH
>TRBD1|TRBV5-4|NA
ASSIGQVVGEGYT
>TRBD1|TRBV2|NA
ASSGSTGGATNEKLF
>NA|TRBV19|NA
ASSRSATNEKLF
>TRBD1|TRBV18|NA
ASSPGQGRLETQY
>NA|TRBV20-1|NA
SASPPPAGTLYEQY
>NA|TRBV28|NA
ASSRRSGSSSEKLF
>NA|TRBV27|NA
ASSKLPDSYEQY
>NA|TRBV5-1|NA
ASSLSQGPSEQY
>TRBD1|TRBV30|NA
AWSEGAAGYEQY
>NA|TRBV7-2|NA
ASSSGQTYEQY
>TRBD1|TRBV12-3/TRBV12-4|NA
ASNPQGDEQF
>NA|TRBV7-2|NA
ARPTGTTWHNEQF
>NA|TRBV30|NA
AWTRVINEKLF
>TRBD2|TRBV4-2|once
ASSQEAVVSGSTDTQY
>TRBD2|TRBV3-1/TRBV3-2|NA
ASSQEFGRSYNEQF
>TRBD1|TRBV7-6|NA
ASSLGTGQGTYEQY
>TRBD2|TRBV3-1/TRBV3-2|once
ASSQDGLADNEQF
>NA|TRBV28|NA
ASSFPGSGANVLT
>NA|TRBV29-1|NA
SVVSGGNQPQH
>NA|TRBV29-1|NA
SVAQANTEAF
>TRBD1|TRBV4-3|NA
ASSQERTGGFYNEQF
>NA|TRBV5-6|NA
ASSRQATNEKLF
>TRBD1|TRBV23-1|NA
ASSQPNRDRMSNTGELF
>TRBD1|TRBV5-5|NA
ASSLLGTDTDTQY
>TRBD1|TRBV6-4|NA
ASIHSRDSRPHQPQH
>NA|TRBV19|NA
ASSIAFGGGYNEQF
>TRBD2|TRBV9|NA
ASTLGAGGAGELF
>NA|TRBV11-3|few
ASSLTAEPSTDTQY
>TRBD2|TRBV5-1|NA
ASSLGSGRPYNEQF
>NA|TRBV19|NA
ATQYYGYT
>TRBD2|TRBV29-1|NA
SVEGGPDISGGLETQY
>TRBD1|TRBV30|NA
AWEQGVNTEAF
>NA|TRBV2|once
ASTREPSNEQY